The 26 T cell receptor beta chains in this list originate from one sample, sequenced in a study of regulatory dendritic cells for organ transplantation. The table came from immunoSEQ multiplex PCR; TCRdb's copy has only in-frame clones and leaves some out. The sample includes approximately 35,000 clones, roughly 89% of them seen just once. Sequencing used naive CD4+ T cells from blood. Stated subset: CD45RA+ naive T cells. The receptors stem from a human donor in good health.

CDR3 protein: CASSLRPQGQLNEQYF. Written as DNA, the CDR3 is TGTGCCAGCAGCTTACGACCGCAGGGACAGTTGAACGAGCAGTACTTC. This chain links TRBV7-2 with TRBJ2-7; 7 nucleotides align to TRBD1. The V and J ends lost 2 bases and 5 bases, in that order; junction bases with no gene match: 12. This CDR3 has 16 residues. Germline CDR1 is SGHTA and CDR2 is FQGNSA.

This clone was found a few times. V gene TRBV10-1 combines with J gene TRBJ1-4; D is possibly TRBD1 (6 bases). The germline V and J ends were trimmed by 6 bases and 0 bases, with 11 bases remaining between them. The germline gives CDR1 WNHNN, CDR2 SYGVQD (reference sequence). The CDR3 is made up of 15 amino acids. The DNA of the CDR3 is TGCGCCAGCAGAGACAGGATCCCAACTAATGAAAAACTGTTTTTT. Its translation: CASRDRIPTNEKLFF.

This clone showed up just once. In nucleotides, the CDR3 is TGTGCCAGCAGCTCCGCCGTACAGGGAGGCCACGAGCAGTACTTC. As protein: CASSSAVQGGHEQYF. This sequence joins TRBV28 and TRBJ2-7; D possibly matches TRBD1 or TRBD2 (6 bases each). Germline lookup yields CDR1 MDHEN and CDR2 SYDVKM. The V and J ends lost 6 bases and 5 bases respectively, with 20 bases between them. CDR3 length equals 15 residues.

The CDR3 loop is CASTAGQHTDTQYF. The DNA for the CDR3 is TGTGCCAGCACCGCAGGACAGCACACAGATACGCAGTATTTT. V is TRBV9 and J is TRBJ2-3; D might be TRBD1 (6 bases). The CDR3 contains 14 residues. The V end lost 6 bases, the J end lost 2 bases, and 13 bases lay between the germline ends. CDR1 and CDR2 from the germline V gene are SGDLS and YYNGEE.

The CDR3 reads CASSKQGRTTNEKLFF. The DNA for the CDR3 is TGTGCCAGCAGTAAACAGGGGCGAACAACTAATGAAAAACTGTTTTTT. The chain carries TRBV7-2 and TRBJ1-4; 7 nucleotides match TRBD1. Germline V gene lookup returns CDR1 SGHTA and CDR2 FQGNSA. CDR3 length: 16 amino acids. The J segment lost 0 bases and the V segment lost 6 bases, leaving 7 bases of the junction unmatched.

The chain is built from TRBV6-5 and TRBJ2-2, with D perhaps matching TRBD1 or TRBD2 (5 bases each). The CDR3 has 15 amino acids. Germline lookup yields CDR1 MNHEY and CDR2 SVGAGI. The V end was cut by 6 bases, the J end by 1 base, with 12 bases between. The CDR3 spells CASRTGTLNTGELFF. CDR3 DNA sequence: TGTGCCAGCAGAACCGGGACGTTGAACACCGGGGAGCTGTTTTTT.

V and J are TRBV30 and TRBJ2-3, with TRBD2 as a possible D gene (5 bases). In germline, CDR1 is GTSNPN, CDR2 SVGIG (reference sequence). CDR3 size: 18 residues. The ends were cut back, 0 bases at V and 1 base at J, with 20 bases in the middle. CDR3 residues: CAWSVEYGLPAGTDTQYF. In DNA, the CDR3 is TGTGCCTGGAGTGTAGAATACGGACTGCCGGCGGGCACAGATACGCAGTATTTT.

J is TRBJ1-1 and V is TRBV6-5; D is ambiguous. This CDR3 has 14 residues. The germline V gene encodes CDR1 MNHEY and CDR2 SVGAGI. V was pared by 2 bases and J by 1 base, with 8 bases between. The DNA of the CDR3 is TGTGCCAGCAGTTACCAGTCCCGGAACACTGAAGCTTTCTTT. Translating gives CASSYQSRNTEAFF.

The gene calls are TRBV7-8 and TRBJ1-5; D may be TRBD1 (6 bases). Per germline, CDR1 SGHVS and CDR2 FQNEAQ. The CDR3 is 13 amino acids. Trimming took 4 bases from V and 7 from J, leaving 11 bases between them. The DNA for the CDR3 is TGTGCCAGCAGCTATGAGACAGGCCAGCCCCAGCATTTT. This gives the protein CASSYETGQPQHF.

In nucleotides, the CDR3 is TGTGCCAGTAGTACCGACAGGGGTATTCGTCAGCCCCAGCATTTT. Protein product: CASSTDRGIRQPQHF. The chain combines TRBV19 with TRBJ1-5; 8 nucleotides match TRBD1. Germline V CDR1 and CDR2: LNHDA, SQIVND (reference sequence). This CDR3 is built from 15 residues. Trimming cost V 4 bases and J 6 bases; bases outside gene matches: 8. The whole variable domain, filled in from reference TRBV19 and TRBJ1-5, reads DGGITQSPKYLFRKEGQNVTLSCEQNLNHDAMYWYRQDPGQGLRLIYYSQIVNDFQKGDIAEGYSVSREKKESFPLTVTSAQKNPTAFYLCASSTDRGIRQPQHFGDGTRLSIL.

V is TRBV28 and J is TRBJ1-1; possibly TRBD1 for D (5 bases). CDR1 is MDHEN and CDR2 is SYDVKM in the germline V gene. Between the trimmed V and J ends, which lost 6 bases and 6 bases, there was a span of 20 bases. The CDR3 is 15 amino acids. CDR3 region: CASSLPQGASSEAFF. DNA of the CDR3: TGTGCCAGCAGCCTACCCCAGGGCGCAAGCTCTGAAGCTTTCTTT. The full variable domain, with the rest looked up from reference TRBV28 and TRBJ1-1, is DVKVTQSSRYLVKRTGEKVFLECVQDMDHENMFWYRQDPGLGLRLIYFSYDVKMKEKGDIPEGYSVSREKKERFSLILESASTNQTSMYLCASSLPQGASSEAFFGQGTRLTVV.

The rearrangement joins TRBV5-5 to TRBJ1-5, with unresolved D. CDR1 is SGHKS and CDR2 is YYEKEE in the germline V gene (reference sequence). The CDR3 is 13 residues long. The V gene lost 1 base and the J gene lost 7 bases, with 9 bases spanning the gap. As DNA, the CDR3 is TGTGCCAGCAGCTTGAGTACAAGCCAGCCCCAGCATTTT. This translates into CASSLSTSQPQHF.

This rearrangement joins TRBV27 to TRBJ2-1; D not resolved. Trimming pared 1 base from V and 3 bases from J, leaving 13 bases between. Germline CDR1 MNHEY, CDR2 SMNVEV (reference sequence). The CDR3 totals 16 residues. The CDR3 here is CASSLLMGGFYNEQFF. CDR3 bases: TGTGCCAGCAGTTTATTAATGGGCGGCTTCTACAATGAGCAGTTCTTC.

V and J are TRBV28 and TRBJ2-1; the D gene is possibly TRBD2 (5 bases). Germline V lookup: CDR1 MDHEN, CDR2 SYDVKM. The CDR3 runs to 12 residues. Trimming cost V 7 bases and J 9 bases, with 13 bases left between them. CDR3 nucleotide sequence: TGTGCCAGCAAACTAGGCTTGGCTGAGCAGTTCTTC. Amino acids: CASKLGLAEQFF.

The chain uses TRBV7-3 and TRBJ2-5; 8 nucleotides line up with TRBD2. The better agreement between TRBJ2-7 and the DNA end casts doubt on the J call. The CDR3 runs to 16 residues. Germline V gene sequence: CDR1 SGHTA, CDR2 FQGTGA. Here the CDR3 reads CASAWGSGGPPYEQYF. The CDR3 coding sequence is TGTGCCAGCGCCTGGGGATCGGGAGGGCCCCCCTACGAGCAGTACTTC.

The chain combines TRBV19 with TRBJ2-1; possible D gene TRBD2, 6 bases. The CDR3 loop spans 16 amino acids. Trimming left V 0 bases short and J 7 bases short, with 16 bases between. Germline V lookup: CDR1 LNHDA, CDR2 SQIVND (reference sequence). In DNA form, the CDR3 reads TGTGCCAGTAGTATAGATAAGCGGGCCTTGAGTAATGAGCAGTTCTTC. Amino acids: CASSIDKRALSNEQFF.

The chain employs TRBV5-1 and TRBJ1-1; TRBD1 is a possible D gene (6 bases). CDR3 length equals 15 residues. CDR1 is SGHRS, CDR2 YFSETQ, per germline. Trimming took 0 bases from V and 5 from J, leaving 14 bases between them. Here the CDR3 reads CASSLESPQGTEAFF. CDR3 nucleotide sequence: TGCGCCAGCAGCTTGGAATCCCCACAGGGTACTGAAGCTTTCTTT.

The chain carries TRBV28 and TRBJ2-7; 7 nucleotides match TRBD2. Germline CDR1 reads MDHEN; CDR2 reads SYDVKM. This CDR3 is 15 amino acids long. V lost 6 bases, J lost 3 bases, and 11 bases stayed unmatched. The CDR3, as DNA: TGTGCCAGCAGACAAAGCGGGAAAGGCGACTACGAGCAGTACTTC. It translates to CASRQSGKGDYEQYF.

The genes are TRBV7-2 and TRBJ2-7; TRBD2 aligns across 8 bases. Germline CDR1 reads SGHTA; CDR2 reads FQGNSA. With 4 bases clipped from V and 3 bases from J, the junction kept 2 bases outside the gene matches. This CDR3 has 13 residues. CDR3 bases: TGTGCCAGCAGCTCTAGCGGGTACTACGAGCAGTACTTC. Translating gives CASSSSGYYEQYF.

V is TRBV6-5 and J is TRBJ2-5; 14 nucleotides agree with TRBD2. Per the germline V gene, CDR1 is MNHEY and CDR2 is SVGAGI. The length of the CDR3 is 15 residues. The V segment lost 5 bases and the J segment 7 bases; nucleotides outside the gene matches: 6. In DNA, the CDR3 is TGTGCCAGCAGTCAACGACTAGCGGGAGGGAGGACCCAGTACTTC. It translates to CASSQRLAGGRTQYF.

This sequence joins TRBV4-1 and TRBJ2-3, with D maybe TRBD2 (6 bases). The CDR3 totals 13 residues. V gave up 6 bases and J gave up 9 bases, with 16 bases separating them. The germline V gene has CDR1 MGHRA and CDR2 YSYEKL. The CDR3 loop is CASRRTLGGTQYF. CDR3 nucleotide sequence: TGCGCCAGCAGACGAACCCTGGGGGGAACGCAGTATTTT.

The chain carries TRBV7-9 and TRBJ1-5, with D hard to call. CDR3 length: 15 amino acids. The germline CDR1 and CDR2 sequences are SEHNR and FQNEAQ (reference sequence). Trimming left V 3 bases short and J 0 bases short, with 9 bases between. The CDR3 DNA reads TGTGCCAGCAGCTTGGGAGAATATAGCAATCAGCCCCAGCATTTT. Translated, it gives CASSLGEYSNQPQHF.

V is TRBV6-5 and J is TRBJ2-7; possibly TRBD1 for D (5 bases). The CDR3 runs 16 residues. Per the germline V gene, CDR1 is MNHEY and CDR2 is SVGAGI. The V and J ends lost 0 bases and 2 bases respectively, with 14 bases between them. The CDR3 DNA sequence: TGTGCCAGCAGTTACTCGTTATTCGCCAGGGCCTACGAGCAGTACTTC. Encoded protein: CASSYSLFARAYEQYF.

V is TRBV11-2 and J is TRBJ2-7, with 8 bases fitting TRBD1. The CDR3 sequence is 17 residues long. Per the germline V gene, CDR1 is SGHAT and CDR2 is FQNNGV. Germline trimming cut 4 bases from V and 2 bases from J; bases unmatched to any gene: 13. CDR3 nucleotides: TGTGCCAGCAGCTCAATCCGGGACAGGATGCTCGCCTACGAGCAGTACTTC. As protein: CASSSIRDRMLAYEQYF.

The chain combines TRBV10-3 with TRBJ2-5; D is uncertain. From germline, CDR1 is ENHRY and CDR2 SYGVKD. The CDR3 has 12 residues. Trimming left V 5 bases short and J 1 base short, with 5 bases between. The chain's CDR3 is CAISRSQETQYF. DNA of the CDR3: TGTGCCATCAGTCGCAGCCAAGAGACCCAGTACTTC.

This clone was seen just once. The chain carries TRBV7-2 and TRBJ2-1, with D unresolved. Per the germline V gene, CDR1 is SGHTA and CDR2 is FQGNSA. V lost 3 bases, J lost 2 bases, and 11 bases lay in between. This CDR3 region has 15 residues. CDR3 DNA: TGTGCCAGCAGCTTTTCCCCTTCCCCCTACAATGAGCAGTTCTTC. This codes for CASSFSPSPYNEQFF.